A single sample is the source of the 19 T cell receptor beta chains below, sequenced in a study of blood T cells in healthy people across ages. A second PCR of about 7 to 12 cycles used a sample-barcoded 5' primer and a J-beta primer mix. MiXCR was run by TCRdb on the 5' RACE reads, yielding one entry per CDR3 protein. The sample carries over 1.5 million distinct CDR3 sequences, 40% to 55% recorded once. Sequencing input: blood. Receptor source: a woman aged 40 to 50 in good health.

The chain is built from TRBV2 and TRBJ2-7; 7 bases match TRBD1. V was pared by 6 bases and J by 0 bases, with 11 bases of the junction left unmatched. The CDR3 loop spans 16 amino acids. Germline lookup yields CDR1 SNHLY and CDR2 FYNNEI. The CDR3 protein is CASSVGGQVSSYEQYF. CDR3 nucleotide sequence: TGTGCCAGCAGCGTGGGCGGACAGGTGAGCTCCTACGAGCAGTACTTC. Looking up the rest from reference TRBV2 and TRBJ2-7 gives the full variable domain: EPEVTQTPSHQVTQMGQEVILRCVPISNHLYFYWYRQILGQKVEFLVSFYNNEISEKSEIFDDQFSVERPDGSNFTLKIRSTKLEDSAMYFCASSVGGQVSSYEQYFGPGTRLTVT.

The chain combines TRBV28 with TRBJ2-3; D uncertain. The V gene lost 10 bases and the J gene lost 1 base, with 12 bases spanning the gap. The CDR3 has 13 amino acids. Germline values: CDR1 MDHEN, CDR2 SYDVKM. For the CDR3, the DNA is TGTGCCAATCGTCGGACGGGCACAGATACGCAGTATTTT. It encodes CANRRTGTDTQYF.

Written as DNA, the CDR3 is TGTGCCAGCAGTTTATCCCCGGGGGGGATTACAGATACGCAGTATTTT. Residues: CASSLSPGGITDTQYF. V and J are TRBV27 and TRBJ2-3, with 8 bases identical to TRBD2. The V gene end was trimmed by 0 bases and the J gene end by 3 bases; junction bases not matched to a gene: 5. Germline CDR1 MNHEY, CDR2 SMNVEV (reference sequence). The CDR3 runs to 16 residues.

V is TRBV20-1 and J is TRBJ1-4; D call uncertain. The CDR3 is made up of 13 amino acids. V lost 6 bases, J lost 14 bases, and 22 bases lay in between. Germline-derived CDR1 and CDR2 are DFQATT and SNEGSKA (reference sequence). CDR3 DNA sequence: TGCAGTGCCACCCCGCGACCTGGGGAGCGGCTGTTTTTT. This codes for CSATPRPGERLFF.

The table lists this clonotype with a few counts. The chain is built from TRBV20-1 and TRBJ2-1; D gene unclear. This CDR3 has 12 amino acids. V lost 1 base, J lost 3 bases, and 4 bases lay in between. Germline V gives CDR1 DFQATT, CDR2 SNEGSKA (reference sequence). In DNA, the CDR3 is TGCAGTGCTAGAGGAGACTACAATGAGCAGTTCTTC. Amino acid sequence: CSARGDYNEQFF.

The chain employs TRBV7-2 and TRBJ1-2, with D possibly matching TRBD1 (6 bases). V was cut by 0 bases and J by 1 base, with 15 bases left in between. CDR3 length: 17 residues. CDR1 and CDR2 (germline): SGHTA, FQGNSA. This CDR3 reads CASSLAGRAGDNYGYTF. The DNA for the CDR3 is TGTGCCAGCAGCTTAGCCGGGAGGGCAGGGGATAACTATGGCTACACCTTC.

Notes on this clonotype: A junction boundary mismatches the germline segment, possibly from a read error. The chain has TRBV7-3 and TRBJ2-3; no firm D call. Germline lookup yields CDR1 SGHTA and CDR2 FQGTGA. The length of the CDR3 is 15 residues. The CDR3: CAGSLTTLLSDTQYF. In DNA, the CDR3 is TGTGCCGGCAGCTTAACTACTTTGCTGTCAGATACGCAGTATTTT.

The rearrangement joins TRBV24-1 to TRBJ2-1; D is undetermined. Germline V gene lookup returns CDR1 KGHDR and CDR2 SFDVKD. This CDR3 is 17 amino acids long. V was shortened by 2 bases and J by 4 bases, with 17 bases between the two germline ends. In DNA form, the CDR3 reads TGTGCCACCAGTGATTCGCCTTACCATATCGGATACAATGAGCAGTTCTTC. This encodes CATSDSPYHIGYNEQFF.

Note on this clonotype: A junction boundary mismatches the germline segment, possibly from a read error. This chain joins TRBV2 and TRBJ2-7, with D maybe TRBD2 (5 bases). Germline values: CDR1 SNHLY, CDR2 FYNNEI. This CDR3 has 14 residues. DNA for the CDR3: TGTGCCAGCAGTGAGACTCTACAAGACTACGGGCAGTACTTC. It encodes CASSETLQDYGQYF. Full variable domain (remainder filled in from reference TRBV2 and TRBJ2-7): EPEVTQTPSHQVTQMGQEVILRCVPISNHLYFYWYRQILGQKVEFLVSFYNNEISEKSEIFDDQFSVERPDGSNFTLKIRSTKLEDSAMYFCASSETLQDYGQYFGPGTRLTVT.

This chain links TRBV20-1 with TRBJ2-5; unclear D gene. The J call may be mistaken, given a closer DNA end match to TRBJ2-7. CDR1 and CDR2 from the germline V gene are DFQATT and SNEGSKA (reference sequence). This CDR3 has 12 amino acids. The CDR3 DNA reads as TGCAGTGCTAGAGGCCCTTGGGACGAGCAGTACTTC. Protein product: CSARGPWDEQYF.

This clonotype was seen a handful of times. V usage is TRBV9 and J usage is TRBJ2-3; 7 nucleotides line up with TRBD1. Trimming removed 4 bases from V and 3 bases from J; junction bases left unmatched: 5. Looked up from germline, CDR1 is SGDLS and CDR2 is YYNGEE. The CDR3 runs 14 residues. The DNA of the CDR3 is TGTGCCAGCAGCCAGGGGGTTCGGACAGATACGCAGTATTTT. Translating it yields CASSQGVRTDTQYF.

This clonotype was counted a single time. The rearrangement links TRBV5-1 to TRBJ2-5; 7 bases match TRBD1. The V segment lost 3 bases and the J segment 11 bases; nucleotides outside the gene matches: 28. This CDR3 region has 19 residues. Germline V gives CDR1 SGHRS, CDR2 YFSETQ. CDR3 in DNA: TGCGCCAGCAGCTCGCGTCCCACAGGGGTAATGGCCTCCTACAATGAGCAGTACTTC. Protein: CASSSRPTGVMASYNEQYF.

V and J are TRBV4-2 and TRBJ2-5; TRBD2 agrees at 11 bases. The CDR3 contains 15 residues. The V gene's germline CDR1 is LGHNA and CDR2 YNFKEQ. J gave up 5 bases and V 1 base, and 3 bases lay outside the gene matches. CDR3 nucleotide sequence: TGTGCCAGCAGCCAAGTAGCGGGGGGGCTGGAGACCCAGTACTTC. Amino acids: CASSQVAGGLETQYF.

The chain combines TRBV7-9 with TRBJ1-4; D not certain. Germline V CDR1 and CDR2: SEHNR, FQNEAQ (reference sequence). The V and J ends lost 4 bases and 8 bases respectively, with 20 bases between them. This CDR3 contains 16 residues. The CDR3 DNA sequence: TGTGCCAGCAGCTCCCCTGAGCGGGCCCCGGGCGAAAAACTGTTTTTT. Its protein is CASSSPERAPGEKLFF. Full variable domain (outside the CDR3, taken from reference TRBV7-9 and TRBJ1-4): DTGVSQNPRHKITKRGQNVTFRCDPISEHNRLYWYRQTLGQGPEFLTYFQNEAQLEKSRLLSDRFSAERPKGSFSTLEIQRTEQGDSAMYLCASSSPERAPGEKLFFGSGTQLSVL.

The chain links TRBV6-5 to TRBJ2-3, with TRBD1 matching 8 bases. Germline CDR1 reads MNHEY; CDR2 reads SVGAGI. The CDR3 is 15 residues long. V shed 2 bases, J shed 7 bases, and the junction held 8 bases outside the gene matches. As DNA, the CDR3 is TGTGCCAGCAGTTACACCGGGACAGGTGTTTATACGCAGTATTTT. Translation gives CASSYTGTGVYTQYF.

This rearrangement joins TRBV5-1 to TRBJ2-6; the D gene is possibly TRBD1 (6 bases). This CDR3 is built from 22 residues. Trimming removed 2 bases at V and 0 bases at J, with 27 bases between. CDR1 is SGHRS, CDR2 YFSETQ, per germline. CDR3: CASSLPGQGLEGTDSGANVLTF. In DNA, the CDR3 is TGCGCCAGCAGCTTACCCGGGCAGGGGCTTGAAGGTACGGACTCTGGGGCCAACGTCCTGACTTTC.

This clonotype was seen only once. This chain joins TRBV9 and TRBJ2-6; TRBD1 agrees at 8 bases. Germline CDR1 and CDR2: SGDLS and YYNGEE. Germline trimming cut 0 bases from V and 0 bases from J; bases unmatched to any gene: 17. The CDR3 consists of 22 residues. As DNA, the CDR3 is TGTGCCAGCAGCGTAGTGCCGTTGGATGGGACAGGACGAATCTCTGGGGCCAACGTCCTGACTTTC. Translated, it gives CASSVVPLDGTGRISGANVLTF.

Here the CDR3 reads CASSLIGTGSQNGYTF. The CDR3 coding sequence is TGTGCCAGCAGCTTAATCGGGACAGGGTCACAGAATGGCTACACCTTC. The genes are TRBV7-2 and TRBJ1-2, with TRBD1 matching over 9 bases. CDR3 length: 16 residues. V shed 2 bases, J shed 6 bases, and the junction held 10 bases outside the gene matches. Germline loops: CDR1 SGHTA, CDR2 FQGNSA.

The V call is TRBV7-2, the J call TRBJ2-3; D remains unclear. Trimming removed 5 bases at V and 0 bases at J, with 15 bases between. The CDR3 is 16 residues long. Germline V gene lookup returns CDR1 SGHTA and CDR2 FQGNSA. CDR3 DNA sequence: TGTGCCAGCAGCCTCCACGTTGCCCCCAGCACAGATACGCAGTATTTT. It translates to CASSLHVAPSTDTQYF.